This TCR beta chain was sequenced during a study of T cell changes during pregnancy in multiple sclerosis. The table came from immunoSEQ multiplex PCR; TCRdb's copy has only in-frame clones and leaves some out. Of over 25,000 clones listed, 80% to 95% were seen once; the top ten hold roughly 6%. Trimming removed 1 base from V and 4 bases from J; junction bases left unmatched: 9. CDR3 length: 17 residues. Germline V gene data show CDR1 as SGHDN and CDR2 as FVKESK. The V and J genes are TRBV14 and TRBJ2-1; the match to TRBD2 covers 8 bases. Source: CD8+ T cells from peripheral blood mononuclear cells, taken before pregnancy. The TCR was taken from a female donor with multiple sclerosis, enrolled in a pregnancy study. CDR3 coding DNA: TGTGCCAGCAGCCAAGCGACTAGCGCCTACCGTTACAATGAGCAGTTCTTC. Translating gives CASSQATSAYRYNEQFF.